Listed below are T cell receptor beta chains from one sample, sequenced in a study of T cell changes during pregnancy in multiple sclerosis. Data came from immunoSEQ multiplex PCR; TCRdb stores just in-frame clones and leaves some out. The sample carries roughly 28,000 clones, more than 90% recorded once. The sample was CD8+ T cells from peripheral blood mononuclear cells, taken before pregnancy. These receptors came from a female donor with multiple sclerosis, enrolled in a pregnancy study. The CDR3 runs from the conserved cysteine through the conserved F or W. The order of the fields is clone size, J gene, D gene, V gene, CDR3 protein, CDR3 DNA. The D gene is left open where the match is weak. Not all rows give a size; the values are once, few, many and, for expanded clones, a class.

NA,TRBJ2-6,TRBD1,TRBV29-1,CSVMDRVVSGANVLTF,TGCAGCGTTATGGACAGGGTGGTCTCTGGGGCCAACGTCCTGACTTTC
NA,TRBJ2-1,NA,TRBV15,CATSRVMGRGGNYNEQFF,TGTGCCACCAGCAGAGTTATGGGGAGAGGAGGGAACTACAATGAGCAGTTCTTC
once,TRBJ1-3,TRBD1,TRBV7-6,CASSLAVRDRNSGNTIYF,TGTGCCAGCAGCTTAGCGGTCCGGGACAGGAACTCTGGAAACACCATATATTTT
NA,TRBJ2-7,NA,TRBV7-8,CASSLARDGYYEQYF,TGTGCCAGCAGCTTAGCGCGGGACGGTTACTACGAGCAGTACTTC
NA,TRBJ1-2,NA,TRBV5-4,CASSLSLVPLIYGYTF,TGTGCCAGCAGCTTATCGTTAGTTCCCCTAATCTATGGCTACACCTTC
NA,TRBJ1-2,TRBD1,TRBV6-6,CASSQPDRDNYGYTF,TGTGCCAGCAGTCAACCAGACAGGGACAACTATGGCTACACCTTC
NA,TRBJ1-1,TRBD1,TRBV29-1,CSVATGGVAFF,TGCAGCGTTGCGACAGGGGGCGTCGCTTTCTTT
NA,TRBJ2-7,TRBD2,TRBV29-1,CSVETTGGGYEQYF,TGCAGCGTTGAAACGACGGGAGGAGGCTACGAGCAGTACTTC
NA,TRBJ2-2,NA,TRBV19,CASTDPRKGRTGELFF,TGTGCCAGTACCGACCCAAGGAAGGGGAGGACCGGGGAGCTGTTTTTT
NA,TRBJ2-1,NA,TRBV7-9,CASSLSESSYNEQFF,TGTGCCAGCAGCTTATCGGAGAGCTCCTACAATGAGCAGTTCTTC
NA,TRBJ1-4,TRBD1,TRBV18,CASSPRDRADEKLFF,TGTGCCAGCTCACCACGAGACAGGGCCGATGAAAAACTGTTTTTT
NA,TRBJ1-2,NA,TRBV4-1,CASSQPGGGYTF,TGCGCCAGCAGCCAACCGGGCGGGGGCTACACCTTC
NA,TRBJ2-1,TRBD2,TRBV19,CASGTSGHNEQFF,TGTGCCAGTGGGACTAGCGGCCACAATGAGCAGTTCTTC
NA,TRBJ2-2,NA,TRBV6-1,CASSEGTHTGELFF,TGTGCCAGCAGTGAGGGGACTCACACCGGGGAGCTGTTTTTT
NA,TRBJ1-2,NA,TRBV5-1,CASSPLPGNYGYTF,TGCGCCAGCAGCCCGCTTCCGGGAAACTATGGCTACACCTTC
few,TRBJ2-1,TRBD1,TRBV4-1,CASSQDRDRVFEQFF,TGCGCCAGCAGCCAAGACCGGGACAGGGTATTTGAGCAGTTCTTC
NA,TRBJ1-1,NA,TRBV5-5,CASSLGGGTEAFF,TGTGCCAGCAGCTTGGGGGGAGGGACTGAAGCTTTCTTT
NA,TRBJ2-1,TRBD2,TRBV30,CAWSLLLGLAGRDEQFF,TGTGCCTGGAGTCTTCTTCTCGGGCTAGCGGGACGGGATGAGCAGTTCTTC
medium-sized,TRBJ2-1,NA,TRBV30,CAWSVRWVRDGAYNEQFF,TGTGCCTGGAGTGTACGATGGGTGCGGGACGGAGCATACAATGAGCAGTTCTTC
medium-sized,TRBJ1-1,TRBD1,TRBV9,CASSVDYRGNTEAFF,TGTGCCAGCAGCGTAGACTACAGGGGGAACACTGAAGCTTTCTTT
NA,TRBJ2-1,TRBD1,TRBV27,CASSQLDRGENEQFF,TGTGCCAGCAGTCAACTGGACAGGGGGGAGAATGAGCAGTTCTTC
NA,TRBJ2-1,NA,TRBV7-9,CASSWGDQFF,TGTGCCAGCAGTTGGGGGGACCAGTTCTTC
NA,TRBJ2-7,NA,TRBV6-5,CASIYRDILAAYEQYF,TGTGCCAGCATTTACCGGGACATCCTCGCAGCCTACGAGCAGTACTTC
NA,TRBJ2-1,TRBD2,TRBV27,CASSFSTGGRDEQFF,TGTGCCAGCAGTTTTTCAACGGGAGGGAGGGATGAGCAGTTCTTC